The sequence of this T cell receptor (beta chain) was determined in a study of regulatory T cells in long-lasting Graves disease. As for time point: newly diagnosed GD, antithyroid drugs for less than 3 months. After RNA was extracted from PBMCs, the TCR library was made from it. Overall study findings and caveats: Compared with new cases, persistent Graves' patients showed reduced TCR diversity.

The table lists this clonotype with many counts. Its antigen is not known. CDR1 is DFQATT and CDR2 is SNEGSKA in the germline V gene (reference sequence). The CDR3 is made up of 13 amino acids. V was cut by 0 bases and J by 10 bases, with 10 bases left in between. Arm-PCR with iRepertoire HTBI primers amplified the CDR3 regions for these TCR beta libraries. TCRdb re-called the multiplex PCR reads through MiXCR, storing one row per CDR3 protein. The table shows some 240,000 distinct CDR3 sequences, with roughly 19% occurring only once. The same specimen was also included in a second study, on T cells in Graves' hyperthyroidism and ophthalmopathy. That source adds: Initially, a first-round RT-PCR of the TCR CDR3 employed the HTBI primer set. Most clonotypes that expanded in the thyroid above 0.001 also showed up in blood.

The source was peripheral blood mononuclear cells (PBMCs), collected at new diagnosis, from a patient treated with antithyroid drugs. The sequence was collected from a woman in her twenties or thirties with Graves disease. The J gene is TRBJ1-6, the V gene TRBV20-1, with no clear D. CDR3: CSARENSGSPLHF. The DNA of the CDR3 is TGCAGTGCTAGAGAAAATTCGGGATCACCCCTCCACTTT.